This T cell receptor (beta chain) was sequenced during a study of human T cells and chemical hapten exposure. Broader study findings: Versus controls, significantly more large CDR3 similarity clusters arose from expanded TCRs.

TCRdb redid the calling of the RACE reads with MiXCR, one entry per CDR3 protein. The data show about 340,000 distinct CDR3 sequences, approximately 6.3% seen once. Losses at the gene ends were 6 bases for V and 4 bases for J; bases not matched to a gene: 11. The CDR3 consists of 15 residues. Germline-derived CDR1 and CDR2 are SGHNT and YYREEE (reference sequence). On this clonotype itself: The target antigen is unknown.

The time point is: patch test 1, 2 weeks after DPC sensitization. Treatment: therapeutic diphenylcyclopropenone sensitization with weekly scalp DPC. Unfractionated whole blood yielded total RNA. The chain combines TRBV5-4 with TRBJ2-3; 7 nucleotides line up with TRBD1. Specimen: whole blood, collected in connection with sensitization to the hapten diphenylcyclopropenone (DPC). This sequence originates from a woman between 18 and 30 years old with alopecia areata. Some clones in this sample may be carry-over from other donors' samples. CDR3 nucleotide sequence: TGTGCCAGCACGAACCTGGACAGGACCCCAGATACGCAGTATTTT. Translated, it gives CASTNLDRTPDTQYF.